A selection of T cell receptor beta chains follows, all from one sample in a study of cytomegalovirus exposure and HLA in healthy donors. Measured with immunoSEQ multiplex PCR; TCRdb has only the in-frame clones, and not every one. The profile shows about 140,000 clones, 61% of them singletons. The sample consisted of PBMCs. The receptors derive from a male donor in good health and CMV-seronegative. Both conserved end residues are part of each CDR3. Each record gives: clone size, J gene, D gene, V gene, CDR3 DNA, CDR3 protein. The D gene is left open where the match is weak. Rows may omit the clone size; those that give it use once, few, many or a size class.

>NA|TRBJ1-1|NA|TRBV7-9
TGTGCCAGCAGCCGGGAGGGGCTGTCAAAGAACACTGAAGCTTTCTTT
CASSREGLSKNTEAFF
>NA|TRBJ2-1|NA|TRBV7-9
TGTGCCAGCAGCTTAGTTCAGGAGCAGTTCTTC
CASSLVQEQFF
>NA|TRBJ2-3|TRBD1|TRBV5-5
TGTGCCAGCAGCAGGGACAGGGGAACAGATACGCAGTATTTT
CASSRDRGTDTQYF
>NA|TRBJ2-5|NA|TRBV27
TGTGCCAGCAGTTTAGAGCAGGGATGGACCCAGTACTTC
CASSLEQGWTQYF
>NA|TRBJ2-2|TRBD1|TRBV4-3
TGCGCCAGCAGCCAAGGGGACAGGCTCACCGGGGAGCTGTTTTTT
CASSQGDRLTGELFF
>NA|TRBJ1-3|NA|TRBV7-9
TGTGCCAGCAGTCTAGCGGGTACAGGAAACACCATATATTTT
CASSLAGTGNTIYF
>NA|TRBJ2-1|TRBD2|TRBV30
TGTGCCTGGAGTAGGGCGGGGGGGTGGCAGTTCTTC
CAWSRAGGWQFF
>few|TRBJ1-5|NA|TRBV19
TGTGCCAGTAGTATCTGGGCTACAGGAGCCCCTCAGCCCCAGCATTTT
CASSIWATGAPQPQHF
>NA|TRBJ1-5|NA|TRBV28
TGTGCCAGCATCGGAGGGGTCTTCAATCAGCCCCAGCATTTT
CASIGGVFNQPQHF
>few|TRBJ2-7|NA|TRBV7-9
TGTTCCAGCAGCTTGGGGCAGGGGAACCACGAGCAGTACTTC
CSSSLGQGNHEQYF
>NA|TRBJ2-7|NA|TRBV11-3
TGTGCCAGCAGCTTAGTTGGGGACTCCCCTGACGAGCAGTACTTC
CASSLVGDSPDEQYF
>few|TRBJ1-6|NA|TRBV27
TGTGCCAGCAGTTTGGATCGTCGAGGGAGCTCCTATAATTCACCCCTCCACTTT
CASSLDRRGSSYNSPLHF
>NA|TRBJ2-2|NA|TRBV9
TGTGCCAGCAGCACTACTCCGGGACTCCTCTCCACCGGGGAGCTGTTTTTT
CASSTTPGLLSTGELFF
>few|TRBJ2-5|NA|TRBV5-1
TGCGCCAGCCGAACTGGACGGGGTCAAGAGACCCAGTACTTC
CASRTGRGQETQYF
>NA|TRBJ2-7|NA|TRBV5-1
TGCGCCAGCAGCTTGGAAGGCAGGGGTTACGAGCAGTACTTC
CASSLEGRGYEQYF
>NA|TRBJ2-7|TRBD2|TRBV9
TGTGCCAGCAGCGTAACCCCCTCGGGACTAGCGGGGGTCTCCGAGCAGTACTTC
CASSVTPSGLAGVSEQYF
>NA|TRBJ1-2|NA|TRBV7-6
TGTGCCAGCAGCCCAGGAGGGGACTCGCTTGGCTACACCTTC
CASSPGGDSLGYTF
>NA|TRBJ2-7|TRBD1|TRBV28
TGTGCCAGCAGTTTATCTCGGGACAGGGGCCTAGTCTACGAGCAGTACTTC
CASSLSRDRGLVYEQYF
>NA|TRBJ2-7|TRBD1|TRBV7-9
TGTGCCACCGAGGACAGGGAAACCTACGAGCAGTACTTC
CATEDRETYEQYF
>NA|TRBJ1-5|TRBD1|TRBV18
TGTGCCAGCTCACCGAGACAGGGTAATCAGCCCCAGCATTTT
CASSPRQGNQPQHF
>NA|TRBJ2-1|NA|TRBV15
TGTGCCACCAGCAGATGGGCCCTTAAGAATGAGCAGTTCTTC
CATSRWALKNEQFF
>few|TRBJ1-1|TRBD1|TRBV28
TGTGCCAGCGGTACAGGGGAGACCACTGAAGCTTTCTTT
CASGTGETTEAFF
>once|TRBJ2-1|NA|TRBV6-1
TGTGCCAGCTCGATGGAGGGGGCGGAGGACAATGAGCAGTTCTTC
CASSMEGAEDNEQFF
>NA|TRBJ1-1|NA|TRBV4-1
TGCGCCAGCAGCCAAGGGCGCGGCACTGAAGCTTTCTTT
CASSQGRGTEAFF
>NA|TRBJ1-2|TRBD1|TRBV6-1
TGTGCCAGCAGTGAGTCTCGTATTGTACAGGGGAGAGATGGCTACACCTTC
CASSESRIVQGRDGYTF
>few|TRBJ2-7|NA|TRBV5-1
TGCGCCAGCAGCTTGGCCGCGATCTACGAGCAGTACTTC
CASSLAAIYEQYF
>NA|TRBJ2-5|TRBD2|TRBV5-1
TGCGCCAGCCGGAGGACTAGCGGGGGGAGGGAGACCCAGTACTTC
CASRRTSGGRETQYF
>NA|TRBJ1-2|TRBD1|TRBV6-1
TGTGCCAGCGGACCCTCAGGGGGCGCCTATGGCTACACCTTC
CASGPSGGAYGYTF
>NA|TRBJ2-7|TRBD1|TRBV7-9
TGTGCCAGCAGCTCCTCCGGGACAGGGGGCGACGAGCAGTACTTC
CASSSSGTGGDEQYF
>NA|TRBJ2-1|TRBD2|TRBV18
TGTGCCAGCTCCCTAGCGGGGGGGTACAATGAGCAGTTCTTC
CASSLAGGYNEQFF
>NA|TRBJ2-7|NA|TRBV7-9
TGTGCCAGCAGCTTAAGTTCCAGGGGGGACGAGCAGTACTTC
CASSLSSRGDEQYF
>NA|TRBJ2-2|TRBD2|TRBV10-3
TGTGCCATCAGTCCCACTGGGGCGGGAGGGACGAACACCGGGGAGCTGTTTTTT
CAISPTGAGGTNTGELFF
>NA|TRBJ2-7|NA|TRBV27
TGTGCCAGCAGTTTGTCGGGTTTGACCTACGAGCAGTACTTC
CASSLSGLTYEQYF
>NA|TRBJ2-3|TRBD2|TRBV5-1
TGCGCCAGCAGAAGTAGCGGGGGGCCCACAGATACGCAGTATTTT
CASRSSGGPTDTQYF
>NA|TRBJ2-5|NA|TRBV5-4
TGTGCCAGCAGATCCATCGGACAGCCTCAAGAGACCCAGTACTTC
CASRSIGQPQETQYF
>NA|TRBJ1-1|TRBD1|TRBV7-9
TGTGCCAGCAGCTTAACCACAGGGGGGTCAACTGAAGCTTTCTTT
CASSLTTGGSTEAFF
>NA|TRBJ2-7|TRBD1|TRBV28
TGTGCCAGCAGCCCGGGACAGACCTACGAGCAGTACTTC
CASSPGQTYEQYF
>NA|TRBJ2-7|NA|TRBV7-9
TGTGCCAGCAGCTCTCAGGCGGGATACAGGATCTACGAGCAGTACTTC
CASSSQAGYRIYEQYF
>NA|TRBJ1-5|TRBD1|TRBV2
TGTGCCAGCAGGACCGGGACAGGGGCGCCCAGTTTGAGCAATCAGCCCCAGCATTTT
CASRTGTGAPSLSNQPQHF
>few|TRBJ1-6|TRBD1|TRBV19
TGTGCCAGTAGGGGACAGGGGAGCTCCTATAATTCACCCCTCCACTTT
CASRGQGSSYNSPLHF